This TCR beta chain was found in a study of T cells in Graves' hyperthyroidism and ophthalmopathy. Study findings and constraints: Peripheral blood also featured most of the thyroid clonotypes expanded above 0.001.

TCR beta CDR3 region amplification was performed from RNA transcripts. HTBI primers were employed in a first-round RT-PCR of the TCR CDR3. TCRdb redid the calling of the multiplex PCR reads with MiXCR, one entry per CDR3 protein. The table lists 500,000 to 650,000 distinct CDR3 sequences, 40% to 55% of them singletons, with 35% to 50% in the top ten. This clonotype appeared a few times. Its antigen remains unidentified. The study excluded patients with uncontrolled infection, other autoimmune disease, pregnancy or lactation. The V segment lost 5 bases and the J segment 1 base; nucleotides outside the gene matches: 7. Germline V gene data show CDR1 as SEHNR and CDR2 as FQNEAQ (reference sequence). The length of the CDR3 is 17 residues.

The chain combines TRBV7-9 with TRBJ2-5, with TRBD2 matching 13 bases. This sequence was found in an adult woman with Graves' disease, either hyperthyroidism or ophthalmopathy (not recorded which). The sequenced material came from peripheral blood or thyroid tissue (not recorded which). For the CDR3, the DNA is TGTGCCAGCAGCCCGGGCGGGACTAGCGGGATCCAAGAGACCCAGTACTTC. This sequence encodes CASSPGGTSGIQETQYF.